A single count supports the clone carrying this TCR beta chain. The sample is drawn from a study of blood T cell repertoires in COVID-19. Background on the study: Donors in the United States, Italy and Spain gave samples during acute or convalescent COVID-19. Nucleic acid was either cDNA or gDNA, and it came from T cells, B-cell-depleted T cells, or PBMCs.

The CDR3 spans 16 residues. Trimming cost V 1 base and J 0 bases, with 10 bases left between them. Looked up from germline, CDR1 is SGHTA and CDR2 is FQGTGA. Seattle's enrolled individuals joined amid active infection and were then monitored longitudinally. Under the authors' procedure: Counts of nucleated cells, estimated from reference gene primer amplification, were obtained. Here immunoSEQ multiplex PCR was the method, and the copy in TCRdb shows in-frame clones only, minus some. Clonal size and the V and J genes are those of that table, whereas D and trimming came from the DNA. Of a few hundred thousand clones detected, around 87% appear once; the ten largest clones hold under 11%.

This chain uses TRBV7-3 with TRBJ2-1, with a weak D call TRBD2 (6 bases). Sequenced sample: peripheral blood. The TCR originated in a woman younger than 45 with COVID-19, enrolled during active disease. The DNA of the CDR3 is TGTGCCAGCAGCTTAATTAGCGGCAGCTCCTACAATGAGCAGTTCTTC. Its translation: CASSLISGSSYNEQFF. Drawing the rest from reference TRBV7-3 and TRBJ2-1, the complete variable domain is GAGVSQTPSNKVTEKGKYVELRCDPISGHTALYWYRQSLGQGPEFLIYFQGTGAADDSGLPNDRFFAVRPEGSVSTLKIQRTERGDSAVYLCASSLISGSSYNEQFFGPGTRLTVL.